The 3 T cell receptor beta chains in this list originate from one sample, sequenced in a study of blood T cell repertoires in COVID-19 (dated by TCRdb to 2019 to 2021). The receptor library was made with the immunoSEQ multiplex PCR assay. Here the immuneACCESS table is served through TCRdb, limited to in-frame sequences with V and J called. Missing clones are a known gap in these copies; in checked studies unresolved V genes cover under half, and the rest lacks a known reason. This sample lists roughly 200,000 clones; around 85% were detected once. The biggest ten clones account for approximately 12% of the sample. Sequenced input: peripheral blood. The receptors come from a man between 50 and 59 years old who had recovered from COVID-19.

The chain carries TRBV7-3 and TRBJ2-1, with D perhaps TRBD1 (6 bases). Trimming left V 2 bases short and J 5 bases short, with 10 bases between. The CDR3 has 14 residues. Germline CDR1 SGHTA, CDR2 FQGTGA. CDR3 nucleotides: TGTGCCAGCAGCTTAGAAAGGGGGAACAATGAGCAGTTCTTC. This sequence encodes CASSLERGNNEQFF. Full variable domain (missing parts from reference TRBV7-3 and TRBJ2-1): GAGVSQTPSNKVTEKGKYVELRCDPISGHTALYWYRQSLGQGPEFLIYFQGTGAADDSGLPNDRFFAVRPEGSVSTLKIQRTERGDSAVYLCASSLERGNNEQFFGPGTRLTVL.

The V gene is TRBV12-2, the J gene TRBJ1-1; the table calls TRBD1, which could not be checked here. TRBV12-2 is given as a pseudogene. CDR3 length: 17 residues. The CDR3 here is CASRLNGGQGSNTEAFF. CDR3 in DNA: TGTGCAAGTCGCTTAAATGGGGGACAGGGCTCGAACACTGAAGCTTTCTTT.

In DNA, the CDR3 is TGTGCCAGCAGTTTATCCCAGGGAACCTCAACTGAAGCTTTCTTT. Translating it yields CASSLSQGTSTEAFF. The chain combines TRBV6-5 with TRBJ1-1; tentatively, D is TRBD1 (5 bases). Trimming stripped 4 bases from V and 5 bases from J, with 17 bases between. The CDR3 loop spans 15 amino acids. The germline CDR1 and CDR2 sequences are MNHEY and SVGAGI.